Below, 24 T cell receptor beta chains from the same sample are listed, as sequenced in a study of blood T cell repertoires in COVID-19. Using immunoSEQ multiplex PCR, the repertoire was profiled, and TCRdb retains in-frame clones only, with some absent. In the table there are about 110,000 clones, 55% to 75% of which are singletons. Source material: peripheral blood. These receptors all come from a middle-aged woman with acute or convalescent COVID-19.

The rearrangement links TRBV6-5 to TRBJ1-6; 8 nucleotides align to TRBD1. V lost 7 bases to trimming and J lost 13 bases; unmatched junction nucleotides: 12. Germline V gene data show CDR1 as MNHEY and CDR2 as SVGAGI. The CDR3 loop spans 14 amino acids. The DNA of the CDR3 is TGTGCCAGCACCTGGGGGACAGGAGACACCCCCCTCCACTTT. Protein: CASTWGTGDTPLHF.

CDR3 amino acids: CASSLHEGRTDTQYF. In DNA form, the CDR3 reads TGTGCCAGCAGCCTTCATGAGGGCCGCACAGATACGCAGTATTTT. The J gene is TRBJ2-3, the V gene TRBV3-1 (or the pseudogene TRBV3-2); D possibly corresponds to TRBD2 (5 bases). The CDR3 runs to 15 residues. V was trimmed by 4 bases and J by 1 base, leaving 12 bases between them. Germline V gene data show CDR1 as LGHDT and CDR2 as YNNKEL (reference sequence).

V and J are TRBV25-1 and TRBJ2-2; 11 bases are shared with TRBD2. V lost 7 bases to trimming and J lost 6 bases; unmatched junction nucleotides: 4. This CDR3 has 14 residues. Germline CDR1 reads MGHDK; CDR2 reads SYGVNS. The CDR3 reads CASTLAGGAGELFF. The CDR3 DNA reads as TGTGCCAGCACGCTAGCGGGGGGTGCCGGGGAGCTGTTTTTT.

This chain uses TRBV14 with TRBJ1-2; D gene unclear. The CDR3 sequence is 13 residues long. Germline CDR1 is SGHDN and CDR2 is FVKESK. Trimming pared 4 bases from V and 10 bases from J, leaving 16 bases between. CDR3 bases: TGTGCCAGCAGCCTCGGCGGAGGGTTCGTCTACACCTTC. Translated: CASSLGGGFVYTF.

The chain combines TRBV4-1 with TRBJ1-1, with D unclear. Germline assignment: CDR1 MGHRA and CDR2 YSYEKL. This CDR3 is 16 amino acids long. The V gene lost 4 bases and the J gene lost 1 base, with 16 bases spanning the gap. CDR3 nucleotide sequence: TGCGCCAGCAGCCGGCTTTTCCTTGGCACGAACACTGAAGCTTTCTTT. As protein: CASSRLFLGTNTEAFF.

This clone was seen ten or more times. In DNA, the CDR3 is TGCGCCAGCAGCCTCCTGACAGGGGCAGGAAACACCATATATTTT. This sequence encodes CASSLLTGAGNTIYF. V and J are TRBV5-1 and TRBJ1-3; 8 positions match TRBD1. This CDR3 contains 15 residues. Germline V lookup: CDR1 SGHRS, CDR2 YFSETQ. The junction had 7 bases not matched to a gene; V was cut back by 4 bases and J by 4 bases.

Here the CDR3 reads CASSPPLATGSYEQYF. DNA of the CDR3: TGTGCCAGCTCACCACCGTTAGCGACAGGCTCCTACGAGCAGTACTTC. The chain has TRBV18 and TRBJ2-7; tentatively, D is TRBD1 (6 bases). V lost 0 bases and J 0 bases, leaving 12 bases between the germline ends. The CDR3 length is 16 residues. Germline loops: CDR1 KGHSH, CDR2 LQKENI.

The chain links TRBV7-3 to TRBJ2-3; D is possibly TRBD2 (6 bases). The germline V and J ends were trimmed by 2 bases and 0 bases, with 9 bases remaining between them. Germline CDR1 reads SGHTA; CDR2 reads FQGTGA. There are 15 residues in the CDR3. The CDR3 DNA sequence: TGTGCCAGCAGCTTAGTCGGGAGTAGCACAGATACGCAGTATTTT. Protein sequence: CASSLVGSSTDTQYF.

J is TRBJ2-1 and V is TRBV5-4, with 7 bases fitting TRBD2. V gave up 0 bases and J gave up 3 bases; unmatched junction bases: 3. The CDR3 is 15 amino acids. The germline V gene encodes CDR1 SGHNT and CDR2 YYREEE (reference sequence). CDR3 amino acids: CASSLAASGYNEQFF. In nucleotides, the CDR3 is TGTGCCAGCAGCTTGGCGGCTAGCGGCTACAATGAGCAGTTCTTC. Complete variable domain (other parts from reference TRBV5-4 and TRBJ2-1): ETGVTQSPTHLIKTRGQQVTLRCSSQSGHNTVSWYQQALGQGPQFIFQYYREEENGRGNFPPRFSGLQFPNYSSELNVNALELDDSALYLCASSLAASGYNEQFFGPGTRLTVL.

This clone was counted between two and nine times. The chain couples TRBV3-1 (or the pseudogene TRBV3-2) to TRBJ1-6; a weak D match, TRBD1 (5 bases). Per germline, CDR1 LGHDT and CDR2 YNNKEL (reference sequence). The CDR3 totals 15 residues. V dropped 1 base and J dropped 4 bases, with 8 bases sitting between them. The CDR3 DNA follows: TGTGCCAGCAGCCAAGGGGACTCTTATAATTCACCCCTCCACTTT. It translates to CASSQGDSYNSPLHF.

V and J are TRBV10-1 and TRBJ2-3, with 13 bases lining up with TRBD2. The CDR3 covers 17 residues. Germline CDR1 and CDR2: WNHNN and SYGVQD (reference sequence). J lost 4 bases, V lost 3 bases, and 7 bases had no gene match. Here the CDR3 DNA reads TGCGCCAGCAGTGATCCGGGACTAGCGGGACAACCAGATACGCAGTATTTT. Protein product: CASSDPGLAGQPDTQYF.

CDR3 in DNA: TGCAGCGTTGAAGGGCCAGGGATGGGAGATACGCAGTATTTT. Residues: CSVEGPGMGDTQYF. This chain links TRBV29-1 with TRBJ2-3; D possibly corresponds to TRBD1 (5 bases). Germline values: CDR1 SQVTM, CDR2 ANQGSEA. Trimming removed 1 base at V and 5 bases at J, with 13 bases between. The CDR3 spans 14 residues.

The rearrangement uses TRBV19 and TRBJ2-1, with 15 bases matching TRBD2. The CDR3 runs 18 residues. Germline values: CDR1 LNHDA, CDR2 SQIVND (reference sequence). V gave up 6 bases and J gave up 2 bases; unmatched junction bases: 8. For the CDR3, the DNA is TGTGCCAGTAGGACCGGGACTAGCGGGGGGACGACCTACAATGAGCAGTTCTTC. Translating it yields CASRTGTSGGTTYNEQFF.

The V gene is TRBV12-5, the J gene TRBJ2-3; D not certain. V shed 7 bases and J shed 5 bases, with 7 bases lying between them. The germline V gene has CDR1 LGHNT and CDR2 FRNRAP. This CDR3 has 11 amino acids. CDR3 residues: CASAVLDTQYF. The CDR3 nucleotides are TGTGCTAGTGCGGTATTAGATACGCAGTATTTT.

The chain couples TRBV6-2 or TRBV6-3 to TRBJ1-1; a possible D gene is TRBD1 (5 bases). Germline V lookup: CDR1 MNHEY, CDR2 SVGEGT. Trimming shortened V by 2 bases and J by 3 bases, and 7 bases separated the two germline ends. The CDR3 runs to 13 residues. The CDR3 is CASSYGRDTEAFF. The CDR3 DNA reads TGTGCCAGCAGTTACGGCAGGGACACTGAAGCTTTCTTT.

The rearrangement links TRBV5-1 to TRBJ1-4, with 8 bases that match TRBD1. Trimming took 3 bases from V and 10 from J; bases not matched to a gene: 14. There are 16 residues in the CDR3. Germline lookup yields CDR1 SGHRS and CDR2 YFSETQ. The CDR3 loop reads CASSSGTGAMGAKLFF. The CDR3, as DNA: TGCGCCAGCAGCTCTGGGACAGGAGCCATGGGGGCAAAACTGTTTTTT.

V is TRBV9 and J is TRBJ2-7; D call uncertain. Deletions cut 0 bases from V and 4 bases from J, with 8 bases between. Germline assignment: CDR1 SGDLS and CDR2 YYNGEE. This CDR3 is built from 13 residues. CDR3 in amino acids: CASSVAPNYEQYF. CDR3 nucleotide sequence: TGTGCCAGCAGCGTAGCCCCCAATTACGAGCAGTACTTC.

For the CDR3, the DNA is TGTGCCAGCAGCCGGGATTTTTCCGCAACTAATGAAAAACTGTTTTTT. Protein: CASSRDFSATNEKLFF. The gene calls are TRBV2 and TRBJ1-4; D gene uncertain. The germline CDR1 and CDR2 sequences are SNHLY and FYNNEI. This CDR3 has 16 amino acids. V lost 6 bases and J 0 bases, leaving 14 bases between the germline ends.

The chain employs TRBV19 and TRBJ2-1; 7 bases are shared with TRBD2. The CDR3 loop spans 14 amino acids. Germline V CDR1 and CDR2: LNHDA, SQIVND (reference sequence). J gave up 7 bases and V 7 bases, and 10 bases lay outside the gene matches. CDR3 nucleotides: TGTGCCAGTATTGACCTAGCGGATGCAAATGAGCAGTTCTTC. Translated, it gives CASIDLADANEQFF. Looking up the rest from reference TRBV19 and TRBJ2-1 gives the full variable domain: DGGITQSPKYLFRKEGQNVTLSCEQNLNHDAMYWYRQDPGQGLRLIYYSQIVNDFQKGDIAEGYSVSREKKESFPLTVTSAQKNPTAFYLCASIDLADANEQFFGPGTRLTVL.

The chain has TRBV28 and TRBJ2-2; 9 bases line up with TRBD1. Germline CDR1 and CDR2: MDHEN and SYDVKM. The CDR3 spans 20 residues. V lost 4 bases, J lost 0 bases, and 15 bases stayed unmatched. CDR3 DNA: TGTGCCAGCAGTTCCCCAAGGACAGGGGACCCCCCTACGAACACCGGGGAGCTGTTTTTT. Encoded protein: CASSSPRTGDPPTNTGELFF.

The chain carries TRBV28 and TRBJ2-5; 16 positions match TRBD2. Germline V lookup: CDR1 MDHEN, CDR2 SYDVKM. The ends lost 3 bases at V and 7 bases at J; junction bases unmatched: 5. The CDR3 length is 16 residues. The CDR3 nucleotides are TGTGCCAGCAGTTTTGCCGGGACTAGCGGGGGGGGGACCCAGTACTTC. It encodes CASSFAGTSGGGTQYF.

The genes are TRBV6-2 or TRBV6-3 and TRBJ1-2, with D perhaps matching TRBD1 (5 bases). With 1 base removed from V and 5 bases from J, the gap between germline ends came to 11 bases. There are 14 residues in the CDR3. The germline V gene encodes CDR1 MNHEY and CDR2 SVGEGT. In DNA, the CDR3 is TGTGCCAGCAGTTACTGGAGGGCAGGGTATGGCTACACCTTC. Residues: CASSYWRAGYGYTF.

This rearrangement joins TRBV2 to TRBJ1-1; 7 nucleotides line up with TRBD1. V shed 7 bases, J shed 1 base, and the junction held 6 bases outside the gene matches. This CDR3 has 14 amino acids. From germline, CDR1 is SNHLY and CDR2 FYNNEI. The CDR3 DNA sequence: TGTGCCAGCACTAAGACAGGGCAGAACACTGAAGCTTTCTTT. This sequence encodes CASTKTGQNTEAFF.

The rearrangement uses TRBV6-5 and TRBJ2-7; D is undetermined. This CDR3 comprises 11 residues. V gave up 11 bases and J gave up 2 bases, with 10 bases separating them. CDR1 MNHEY and CDR2 SVGAGI come from the germline V gene. The CDR3 spells CAAEFAYEQYF. In DNA form, the CDR3 reads TGTGCCGCCGAGTTTGCCTACGAGCAGTACTTC.